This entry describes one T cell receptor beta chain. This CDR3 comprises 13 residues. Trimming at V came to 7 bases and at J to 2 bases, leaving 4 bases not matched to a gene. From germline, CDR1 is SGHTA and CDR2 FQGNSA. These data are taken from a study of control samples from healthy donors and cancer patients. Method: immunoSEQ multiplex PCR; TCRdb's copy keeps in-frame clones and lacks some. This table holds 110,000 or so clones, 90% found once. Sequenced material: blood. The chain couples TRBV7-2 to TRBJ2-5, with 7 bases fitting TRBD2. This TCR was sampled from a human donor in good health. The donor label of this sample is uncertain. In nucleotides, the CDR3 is TGTGCCAGCAACGGAGCGGGGCAAGAGACCCAGTACTTC. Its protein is CASNGAGQETQYF.